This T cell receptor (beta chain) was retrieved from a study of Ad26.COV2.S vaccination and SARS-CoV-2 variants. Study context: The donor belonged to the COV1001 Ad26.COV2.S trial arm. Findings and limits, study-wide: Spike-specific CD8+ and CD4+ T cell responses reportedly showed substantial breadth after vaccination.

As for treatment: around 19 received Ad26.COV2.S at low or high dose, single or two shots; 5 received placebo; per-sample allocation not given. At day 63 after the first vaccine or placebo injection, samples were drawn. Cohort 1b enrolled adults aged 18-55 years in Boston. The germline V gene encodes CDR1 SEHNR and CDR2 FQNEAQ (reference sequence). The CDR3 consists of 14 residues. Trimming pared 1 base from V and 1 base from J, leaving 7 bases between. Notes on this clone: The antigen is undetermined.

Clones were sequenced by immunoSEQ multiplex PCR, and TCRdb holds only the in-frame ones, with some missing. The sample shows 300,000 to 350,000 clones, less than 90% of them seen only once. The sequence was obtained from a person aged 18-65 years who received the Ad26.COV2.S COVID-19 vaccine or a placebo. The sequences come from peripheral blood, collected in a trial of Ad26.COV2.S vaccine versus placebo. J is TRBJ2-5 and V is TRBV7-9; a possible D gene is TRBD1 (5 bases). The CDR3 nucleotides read TGTGCCAGCAGCTTAGTTCAGGGCCAAGAGACCCAGTACTTC. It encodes CASSLVQGQETQYF. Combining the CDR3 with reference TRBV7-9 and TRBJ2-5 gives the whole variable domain DTGVSQNPRHKITKRGQNVTFRCDPISEHNRLYWYRQTLGQGPEFLTYFQNEAQLEKSRLLSDRFSAERPKGSFSTLEIQRTEQGDSAMYLCASSLVQGQETQYFGPGTRLLVL.